The rows below give T cell receptor beta chains drawn from one sample of a study of blood T cell repertoires in COVID-19. TCRdb's table, derived via immunoSEQ multiplex PCR, lists solely in-frame clones and lacks some. Of more than 150,000 clones in the sample, more than 75% are singletons; the top ten hold approximately 2.7%. The sample comprised peripheral blood. The receptors come from a man between 35 and 55 years old with active or convalescent COVID-19. The CDR3 runs from the conserved cysteine through the conserved F or W. Each record gives: V gene, CDR3 protein.

>TRBV30
CAWRGGRLTNTGELFF
>TRBV7-2
CASTRPGTGGGYTF
>TRBV3-1/TRBV3-2
CASSPIVPEGDTEAFF
>TRBV20-1
CSASAGQTITGGNTIYF
>TRBV5-1
CASSQQRYRRNTEAFF
>TRBV7-3
CASSLNTGAGYTF
>TRBV28
CASSLFGSSNTEAFF
>TRBV25-1
CASSLTRGTEAFF
>TRBV30
CAWRGGLAGEMDTGELFF
>TRBV19
CASSKGQPTQETQYF
>TRBV24-1
CATSDFLDTQYF
>TRBV27
CASSLQWDRRYYGYTF
>TRBV7-9
CASSSRGMNAFF
>TRBV29-1
CSVVEGAGELFF
>TRBV28
CASTFNIYSNQPQHF
>TRBV28
CASSSLSLVGYGYTF
>TRBV6-1
CASSEALQDGYTF
>TRBV2
CASSGQTANYGYTF
>TRBV6-5
CASSSWTGGNTEAFF
>TRBV9
CASSVAPDRVSGYTF